These 9 T cell receptor beta chains were sequenced from one sample in a study of blood T cells in healthy people across ages. Alongside a J-beta primer mix, a sample-barcoded 5' primer served in a second PCR lasting about 7 to 12 cycles. TCRdb re-called the 5' RACE reads with MiXCR, one entry per CDR3 protein. The sample has roughly 1.6 million distinct CDR3 sequences, roughly 32% seen once. The sample comprised blood. The origin of the receptors is a woman aged 25 to 39 in good health.

This clonotype was recorded a few times. Here the CDR3 reads CASSRSSARVQETQYF. As DNA, the CDR3 is TGCGCCAGCAGCCGGTCCTCTGCCAGGGTCCAAGAGACCCAGTACTTC. This chain uses TRBV4-1 with TRBJ2-5, with D perhaps TRBD1 (5 bases). The germline gives CDR1 MGHRA, CDR2 YSYEKL. The CDR3 totals 16 residues. V was shortened by 4 bases and J by 1 base, with 16 bases between the two germline ends.

Remarks on this clonotype: A much larger clone differs from this one at a single base, so this may be a read error. The chain combines TRBV29-1 with TRBJ1-2; 10 nucleotides align to TRBD1. Germline lookup yields CDR1 SQVTM and CDR2 ANQGSEA. This CDR3 contains 13 residues. The junction had 1 base not matched to a gene; V was cut back by 1 base and J by 5 bases. CDR3 nucleotide sequence: TGCAGCGTTGAAGCGGACAGGGGGTATGGCTACACCTTC. It yields the protein CSVEADRGYGYTF.

The chain combines TRBV27 with TRBJ1-5; D is unclear. V gave up 6 bases and J gave up 4 bases, with 22 bases separating them. Per the germline V gene, CDR1 is MNHEY and CDR2 is SMNVEV (reference sequence). The CDR3 spans 17 residues. DNA of the CDR3: TGTGCCAGCAGCGCCTATTGGCAGTCGGGATGGAATCAGCCCCAGCATTTT. Translating it yields CASSAYWQSGWNQPQHF.

This clonotype turned up a few times. This rearrangement joins TRBV5-1 to TRBJ2-5; D possibly uses TRBD1 or TRBD2 (5 bases each). V lost 4 bases to trimming and J lost 0 bases, with 10 bases between them. There are 14 residues in the CDR3. Germline CDR1 reads SGHRS; CDR2 reads YFSETQ. The CDR3 DNA follows: TGCGCCAGCAGCGGGGGACCGAACCAAGAGACCCAGTACTTC. Protein: CASSGGPNQETQYF.

This clonotype was seen many times. The rearrangement links TRBV4-1 to TRBJ2-3, with D possibly being TRBD2 (6 bases). The CDR3 length is 13 residues. The ends were cut back, 0 bases at V and 13 bases at J, with 14 bases in the middle. Germline V lookup: CDR1 MGHRA, CDR2 YSYEKL. The CDR3 DNA reads TGCGCCAGCAGCCAAGATCAGGAGGGGCCGGAGTATTTT. Its protein product is CASSQDQEGPEYF.

V gene TRBV28 combines with J gene TRBJ1-1; a possible D gene is TRBD1 (6 bases). The V and J ends lost 7 bases and 1 base respectively, with 10 bases between them. Germline V gene sequence: CDR1 MDHEN, CDR2 SYDVKM. The CDR3 extends over 13 amino acids. The chain's CDR3 is CASIQDRNTEAFF. The CDR3 DNA reads as TGTGCCAGCATCCAGGACAGGAACACTGAAGCTTTCTTT.

This chain connects TRBV4-1 to TRBJ2-3; the D gene could be TRBD1 or TRBD2 (5 bases each). The ends were cut back, 3 bases at V and 5 bases at J, with 18 bases in the middle. This CDR3 comprises 16 residues. The V gene's germline CDR1 is MGHRA and CDR2 YSYEKL. CDR3 sequence reads: CASSQPLRGARDTQYF. DNA for the CDR3: TGCGCCAGCAGCCAGCCCCTTCGAGGGGCGAGAGATACGCAGTATTTT.

This clonotype has a handful of counts. The chain recombines TRBV5-1 with TRBJ2-1; D is perhaps TRBD2 (5 bases). CDR1 and CDR2 (germline): SGHRS, YFSETQ. CDR3 length: 13 residues. The V and J ends lost 3 bases and 9 bases respectively, with 13 bases between them. CDR3 region: CASSSLLGREQFF. The CDR3 DNA reads as TGCGCCAGCAGCTCCCTACTAGGGCGTGAGCAGTTCTTC.

This chain links TRBV27 with TRBJ2-2; 7 nucleotides agree with TRBD2. Trimming removed 5 bases from V and 6 bases from J; junction bases left unmatched: 15. Germline V gene data show CDR1 as MNHEY and CDR2 as SMNVEV (reference sequence). CDR3 length equals 17 residues. CDR3 bases: TGTGCCAGCAGTACCATTCGGAGGGAGGGATATTCCGGGGAGCTGTTTTTT. This translates into CASSTIRREGYSGELFF.